This TCR beta chain comes out of a study of blood T cells in healthy people across ages. A second PCR of roughly 7 to 11 cycles used a sample-barcoded 5' primer and a J-beta primer mix. TCRdb processed the 5' RACE reads anew with MiXCR; each CDR3 protein has one entry. This sample has over 1.5 million distinct CDR3 sequences, with about 50% found just once. Notes on this clonotype: Its antigen is unidentified.

Per the germline V gene, CDR1 is SGHAT and CDR2 is FQNNGV. The J segment lost 6 bases and the V segment lost 5 bases, leaving 9 bases of the junction unmatched. The CDR3 has 15 residues. The study's findings and limits: The recorded TCR beta diversity per million T cells decreased in a roughly linear manner with age. It was the long-lived donors that had more naive CD4+ cells and higher diversity than aged donors.

Isolated PBMCs totaled at least 6 million in each sample. Total RNA extraction produced at least 5.5 micrograms (per sample) for the study. Sequencing input: blood. This chain joins TRBV11-2 and TRBJ2-2, with 7 positions matching TRBD2. This TCR was recovered from a woman in her thirties or forties in good health. The DNA for the CDR3 is TGTGCCAGCAGCAAAGAGCGGGATAGGTCCGGGGAGCTGTTTTTT. The encoded protein is CASSKERDRSGELFF.